Shown below are 15 T cell receptor beta chains from a single sample sequenced in a study of T-cell reconstitution after alpha-beta-depleted transplantation in children (dated by TCRdb to 2016 to 2017). In the paper's terms, the treatment or condition label means: allogeneic hematopoietic cell transplantation with graft depleted of TCRalphabeta T cells and CD19 B cells. Libraries were prepared through PCR. Instrument on record: Illumina HiSeq 2500. To normalize quantification of the TCRbeta repertoire, the TCR libraries were built with molecular barcoding that relied on unique molecular identifiers. TCRdb ran its own pipeline on the public reads, namely fastp trimming at Q25 and MiXCR clone calling, and kept in-frame beta chains. Merged by CDR3 protein, the rows form single entries marked with the most common genes and DNA. Across this sample there are over 85,000 distinct CDR3 sequences, with around 7.8% seen only once. Clones ranked in the top ten supply about 17% of the sample.

Sequencing was performed on PBMCs, taken before TCRalphabeta/CD19-depleted stem cell transplant. The receptor set was obtained from a boy younger than 10 with acute lymphoblastic leukemia, due to receive a stem cell transplant.

The chain is built from TRBV5-4 and TRBJ1-2; 8 bases align to TRBD1. Germline CDR1 SGHNT, CDR2 YYREEE (reference sequence). CDR3 length: 14 residues. Germline trimming cut 3 bases from V and 4 bases from J; bases unmatched to any gene: 5. The CDR3 DNA reads as TGTGCCAGCAGCTCAGGGGACAGGCTCTATGGCTACACCTTC. Amino acid sequence: CASSSGDRLYGYTF.

There are a few counts of this clonotype. This chain uses TRBV14 with TRBJ2-3, with 12 nucleotides matching TRBD2. Germline CDR1 and CDR2: SGHDN and FVKESK. J was trimmed by 2 bases and V by 0 bases; bases with no gene match: 12. The CDR3 spans 20 residues. The CDR3 region is CASSQETSGGLSEYTDTQYF. DNA for the CDR3: TGTGCCAGCAGCCAAGAGACTAGCGGGGGCCTTTCCGAGTACACAGATACGCAGTATTTT.

This clonotype turned up a few times. V and J are TRBV4-2 and TRBJ1-1; D not certain. The ends were cut back, 3 bases at V and 5 bases at J, with 10 bases in the middle. The CDR3 totals 13 residues. Germline V lookup: CDR1 LGHNA, CDR2 YNFKEQ. DNA for the CDR3: TGTGCCAGCAGCCAGTACACGCAGACTGAAGCTTTCTTT. Its translation: CASSQYTQTEAFF.

At least ten counts were recorded for this clonotype. This sequence joins TRBV4-2 and TRBJ2-2, with TRBD1 matching over 9 bases. V was clipped by 5 bases and J by 5 bases; unmatched bases: 12. This CDR3 has 17 amino acids. Germline-derived CDR1 and CDR2 are LGHNA and YNFKEQ. CDR3 region: CASSDSVLGQGTGELFF. In DNA form, the CDR3 reads TGTGCCAGCAGCGACAGTGTTCTTGGACAGGGGACCGGGGAGCTGTTTTTT.

This clonotype has more than one count but fewer than ten. The chain employs TRBV12-3 or TRBV12-4 and TRBJ1-6; 7 nucleotides line up with TRBD1. J was trimmed by 5 bases and V by 7 bases; bases with no gene match: 8. The CDR3 is 15 residues long. CDR3 amino acids: CASTDRERDNSPLHF. As DNA, the CDR3 is TGTGCCAGCACCGACAGGGAAAGGGATAATTCACCCCTCCACTTT.

This clonotype appeared a few times. The rearrangement uses TRBV5-1 and TRBJ2-7; 10 positions agree with TRBD1. The CDR3 totals 17 residues. V was clipped by 0 bases and J by 2 bases; unmatched bases: 8. Germline CDR1 is SGHRS and CDR2 is YFSETQ. CDR3 DNA: TGCGCCAGCAGCTTGGCCCTGGGAGGACAGGGGGCCTACGAGCAGTACTTC. Residues: CASSLALGGQGAYEQYF.

In this sample, this clonotype turned up a few times. This chain joins TRBV12-5 and TRBJ1-2; 12 nucleotides agree with TRBD1. Germline CDR1 LGHNT, CDR2 FRNRAP. The CDR3 extends over 13 amino acids. V shed 6 bases, J shed 13 bases, and the junction held 9 bases outside the gene matches. In DNA form, the CDR3 reads TGTGCTAGTGGCCCCGGGACAGGGGGCCCTCCCACCTTC. Amino acid sequence: CASGPGTGGPPTF.

This clonotype has just a few counts. The chain joins TRBV19 to TRBJ2-5; D possibly corresponds to TRBD1 (5 bases). V shed 5 bases and J shed 4 bases, with 11 bases lying between them. Germline values: CDR1 LNHDA, CDR2 SQIVND (reference sequence). The CDR3 is 13 residues long. The CDR3 region has the DNA TGTGCCAGTAGTGGTCGGCAGGGAGAGACCCAGTACTTC. Its protein is CASSGRQGETQYF.

The chain carries TRBV7-2 and TRBJ1-2; a possible D gene is TRBD1 (6 bases). The length of the CDR3 is 15 residues. Trimming left V 5 bases short and J 3 bases short, with 16 bases between. The V gene's germline CDR1 is SGHTA and CDR2 FQGNSA. CDR3 sequence (DNA): TGTGCCAGCAGCGCCCGCGGGGGGCTGGACTATGGCTACACCTTC. As protein: CASSARGGLDYGYTF.

V gene TRBV20-1 combines with J gene TRBJ1-1; the match to TRBD1 covers 9 bases. CDR3 length equals 16 residues. CDR1 and CDR2 from the germline V gene are DFQATT and SNEGSKA (reference sequence). Losses at the gene ends were 1 base for V and 1 base for J; bases not matched to a gene: 7. CDR3 in DNA: TGCAGTGCTAGAGGTGGGACAGGGTGGGAGAACACTGAAGCTTTCTTT. Translation gives CSARGGTGWENTEAFF.

This clonotype has a count of ten or more. The rearrangement uses TRBV7-2 and TRBJ2-5; D possibly corresponds to TRBD2 (5 bases). The V end lost 5 bases, the J end lost 3 bases, and 13 bases lay between the germline ends. The CDR3 runs 14 residues. From germline, CDR1 is SGHTA and CDR2 FQGNSA. CDR3 sequence reads: CASSRAGVEETQYF. The CDR3 nucleotides read TGTGCCAGCAGCCGCGCCGGGGTGGAAGAGACCCAGTACTTC. Full variable domain (rest looked up from reference TRBV7-2 and TRBJ2-5): GAGVSQSPSNKVTEKGKDVELRCDPISGHTALYWYRQSLGQGLEFLIYFQGNSAPDKSGLPSDRFSAERTGGSVSTLTIQRTQQEDSAVYLCASSRAGVEETQYFGPGTRLLVL.

V usage is TRBV5-6 and J usage is TRBJ1-2, with 7 bases aligning to TRBD1. This CDR3 is built from 17 residues. V dropped 4 bases and J dropped 7; count of bases not matched to a gene: 19. The germline V gene has CDR1 SGHDT and CDR2 YYEEEE. The CDR3 loop reads CASSPQGRPTDGSGYTF. The CDR3 DNA sequence: TGTGCCAGCAGCCCACAGGGGCGCCCGACGGACGGGTCTGGCTACACCTTC.

Many counts were recorded for this clonotype. The chain uses TRBV7-9 and TRBJ2-2; D is uncertain. V lost 5 bases and J 7 bases, leaving 20 bases between the germline ends. This CDR3 comprises 16 residues. The V gene's germline CDR1 is SEHNR and CDR2 FQNEAQ (reference sequence). CDR3 nucleotide sequence: TGTGCCAGCAGCCCGCGGACGGTAGGCTTAGTCGGGGAGCTGTTTTTT. It codes for CASSPRTVGLVGELFF.

In this sample, this clonotype turned up many times. CDR3 residues: CASSGTDTGELFF. DNA for the CDR3: TGTGCCAGCAGTGGGACAGACACCGGGGAGCTGTTTTTT. The chain combines TRBV6-4 with TRBJ2-2; TRBD1 is a possible D gene (6 bases). V shed 4 bases and J shed 3 bases, with 6 bases lying between them. This CDR3 region has 13 residues. In germline, CDR1 is MRHNA, CDR2 SNTAGT.

This clonotype has just a few counts. The genes are TRBV12-3 or TRBV12-4 and TRBJ1-5; no reliable D call. This CDR3 comprises 15 residues. Trimming cost V 6 bases and J 4 bases, with 16 bases left between them. CDR3 sequence reads: CASRTDTYANQPQHF. DNA for the CDR3: TGTGCCAGCAGAACCGACACCTATGCAAATCAGCCCCAGCATTTT.